A single sample is the source of the 23 T cell receptor beta chains below, sequenced in a study of human T cells and chemical hapten exposure. Time point indicated: patch test 2, 6 weeks after DPC sensitization. The treatment: therapeutic diphenylcyclopropenone sensitization with weekly scalp DPC. TCRdb independently ran MiXCR on the RACE reads; one entry per CDR3 protein. The sample carries about 94,000 distinct CDR3 sequences, 9.3% recorded once. Sequencing used whole blood, obtained in connection with sensitization to the hapten diphenylcyclopropenone (DPC). The receptors were sampled from a woman aged 40 to 50 with alopecia areata. Some clones in this sample may be carry-over from other donors' samples.

This clonotype was seen ten or more times. The chain carries TRBV6-5 and TRBJ2-6; possibly TRBD2 for D (5 bases). The germline gives CDR1 MNHEY, CDR2 SVGAGI. This CDR3 spans 14 amino acids. With 8 bases removed from V and 1 base from J, the gap between germline ends came to 9 bases. CDR3 loop: CASGLYSGANVLTF. The CDR3 DNA sequence: TGTGCCAGCGGACTTTATTCTGGGGCCAACGTCCTGACTTTC.

This sequence joins TRBV12-3 or TRBV12-4 and TRBJ1-1; 10 bases fit TRBD1. The CDR3 runs 14 residues. V shed 5 bases and J 0 bases; nucleotides not matched to a gene: 0. CDR3 loop: CASSGQGVNTEAFF. CDR3 coding DNA: TGTGCCAGCAGTGGACAGGGGGTGAACACTGAAGCTTTCTTT.

This clonotype was counted a few times. This rearrangement joins TRBV27 to TRBJ1-6; D unclear. Trimming shortened V by 5 bases and J by 3 bases, and 8 bases separated the two germline ends. CDR3 length equals 14 residues. Per the germline V gene, CDR1 is MNHEY and CDR2 is SMNVEV (reference sequence). CDR3 nucleotide sequence: TGTGCCAGCAGTGAGGGCTTCTATAATTCACCCCTCCACTTT. It is translated as CASSEGFYNSPLHF.

This clonotype was found many times. The chain carries TRBV9 and TRBJ2-6, with D perhaps TRBD2 (5 bases). The CDR3 consists of 16 residues. CDR1 and CDR2 (germline): SGDLS, YYNGEE. Trimming took off 2 bases at V and 1 base at J, with 10 bases between the two ends. CDR3 amino acids: CASSVGLASGANVLTF. CDR3 bases: TGTGCCAGCAGCGTCGGACTGGCGTCTGGGGCCAACGTCCTGACTTTC.

This clonotype has only a few counts. In nucleotides, the CDR3 is TGCAGTGCTACGGCACCCGCGGGGACAGGGACCACAGATACGCAGTATTTT. Its protein product is CSATAPAGTGTTDTQYF. The chain employs TRBV20-1 and TRBJ2-3; 9 bases map to TRBD1. Unmatched junction bases numbered 13, after V lost 4 bases and J lost 2 bases. The CDR3 runs 17 residues. Germline CDR1 reads DFQATT; CDR2 reads SNEGSKA (reference sequence).

The chain uses TRBV20-1 and TRBJ1-1, with TRBD1 matching over 8 bases. Germline loops: CDR1 DFQATT, CDR2 SNEGSKA (reference sequence). CDR3 length equals 15 residues. The ends lost 7 bases at V and 1 base at J; junction bases unmatched: 11. The CDR3 sequence is CSVSPGRGQNTEAFF. DNA for the CDR3: TGCAGTGTTTCCCCGGGCAGGGGGCAGAACACTGAAGCTTTCTTT.

This chain joins TRBV7-9 and TRBJ1-5; D might be TRBD1 (6 bases). V lost 4 bases and J lost 7, with 11 bases in between. The CDR3 is made up of 13 amino acids. The V gene's germline CDR1 is SEHNR and CDR2 FQNEAQ (reference sequence). CDR3 DNA sequence: TGTGCCAGCAGCTCCATGGGGGGCCAGCCCCAGCATTTT. Translated: CASSSMGGQPQHF.

This clonotype was seen only a few times. The rearrangement links TRBV20-1 to TRBJ2-7; D ambiguous. The CDR3 has 13 amino acids. Trimming took 3 bases from V and 1 from J, leaving 10 bases between them. The germline V gene encodes CDR1 DFQATT and CDR2 SNEGSKA (reference sequence). The CDR3 spells CSASSAGSYEQYF. CDR3 bases: TGCAGTGCTAGTTCCGCCGGATCCTACGAGCAGTACTTC.

Only a few counts were recorded for this clonotype. The chain employs TRBV23-1 and TRBJ2-7, with 8 bases lining up with TRBD2. TRBV23-1 is treated as an ORF (open reading frame) with a function not yet certain. V was pared by 0 bases and J by 6 bases, with 13 bases of the junction left unmatched. The length of the CDR3 is 17 residues. DNA of the CDR3: TGCGCCAGCAGTCAATCGAGGACCGGGAGGGCCTTAAGCGAGCAGTACTTC. Translated: CASSQSRTGRALSEQYF.

V and J are TRBV10-3 and TRBJ1-2; 9 nucleotides match TRBD1. Trimming removed 6 bases from V and 4 bases from J; junction bases left unmatched: 3. The CDR3 has 13 residues. Germline-derived CDR1 and CDR2 are ENHRY and SYGVKD. The CDR3 DNA sequence: TGTGCCATCAGGGACAGGGGAGGCTATGGCTACACCTTC. This sequence encodes CAIRDRGGYGYTF.

Ten or more counts support this clonotype. V and J are TRBV28 and TRBJ2-1; TRBD1 matches at 9 bases. With 4 bases clipped from V and 8 bases from J, the junction kept 12 bases outside the gene matches. The CDR3 is 16 residues long. Per germline, CDR1 MDHEN and CDR2 SYDVKM. CDR3: CASSSPHRGRLYEQFF. CDR3 DNA: TGTGCCAGCAGTTCTCCTCACAGGGGGCGCCTCTATGAGCAGTTCTTC.

This clonotype was detected ten times or more. The chain couples TRBV5-4 to TRBJ2-7; 9 bases are shared with TRBD2. CDR3 size: 16 residues. Per the germline V gene, CDR1 is SGHNT and CDR2 is YYREEE (reference sequence). J was trimmed by 2 bases and V by 4 bases; bases with no gene match: 10. CDR3 region: CASSPGGGRATYEQYF. CDR3 nucleotides: TGTGCCAGCAGCCCGGGTGGCGGGAGGGCCACCTACGAGCAGTACTTC.

This rearrangement joins TRBV4-1 to TRBJ2-2, with D unclear. V lost 2 bases to trimming and J lost 1 base, with 5 bases between them. CDR1 and CDR2 (germline): MGHRA, YSYEKL. This CDR3 comprises 14 residues. The CDR3 region is CASSQIENTGELFF. For the CDR3, the DNA is TGCGCCAGCAGCCAAATCGAGAACACCGGGGAGCTGTTTTTT.

This clonotype was observed a handful of times. A much larger clonotype is one base distant, so this may be a read error. This rearrangement joins TRBV14 to TRBJ2-7, with 10 bases matching TRBD1. Losses at the gene ends were 4 bases for V and 5 bases for J; bases not matched to a gene: 2. The CDR3 loop spans 13 amino acids. CDR1 and CDR2 (germline): SGHDN, FVKESK. CDR3 residues: CASSRDRGHEQYF. Written as DNA, the CDR3 is TGTGCCAGCAGCCGGGACAGGGGCCACGAGCAGTACTTC.

The chain joins TRBV5-5 to TRBJ1-4; TRBD1 agrees at 7 bases. The V and J ends lost 4 bases and 1 base, in that order; junction bases with no gene match: 4. Germline V CDR1 and CDR2: SGHKS, YYEKEE (reference sequence). The CDR3 spans 15 residues. Here the CDR3 reads CASSRQGGTNEKLFF. The CDR3 DNA reads TGTGCCAGCAGCCGACAGGGAGGAACTAATGAAAAACTGTTTTTT.

A few counts support this clonotype. V is TRBV3-1 and J is TRBJ2-7; 7 bases line up with TRBD2. Per germline, CDR1 LGHDT and CDR2 YNNKEL (reference sequence). The length of the CDR3 is 15 residues. The V and J ends lost 1 base and 7 bases, in that order; junction bases with no gene match: 10. Written as DNA, the CDR3 is TGTGCCAGCAGCCAAGGCGGGAGCCTCACGGGGGAGCAGTACTTC. It yields the protein CASSQGGSLTGEQYF.

This clonotype showed up many times. J is TRBJ2-1 and V is TRBV14, with D uncertain. V lost 4 bases to trimming and J lost 7 bases, with 17 bases between them. The CDR3 consists of 15 residues. The germline gives CDR1 SGHDN, CDR2 FVKESK. This chain's CDR3 is CASSPRVALGNEQFF. Written as DNA, the CDR3 is TGTGCCAGCAGCCCCCGGGTAGCTTTGGGGAATGAGCAGTTCTTC.

This clonotype was observed many times. The chain recombines TRBV29-1 with TRBJ2-7; either TRBD1 or TRBD2 may fit D (5 bases each). This CDR3 contains 13 residues. Germline CDR1 SQVTM, CDR2 ANQGSEA. The V and J ends lost 4 bases and 2 bases respectively, with 12 bases between them. This CDR3 reads CSVVSRGAYEQYF. Written as DNA, the CDR3 is TGCAGCGTTGTCTCCCGAGGGGCCTACGAGCAGTACTTC.

The chain combines TRBV4-2 with TRBJ2-5, with TRBD2 matching 8 bases. This CDR3 is 16 amino acids long. From germline, CDR1 is LGHNA and CDR2 YNFKEQ. V was clipped by 1 base and J by 3 bases; unmatched bases: 7. The CDR3 protein is CASSQGPTSDKETQYF. The CDR3 region has the DNA TGTGCCAGCAGCCAAGGGCCGACTAGCGACAAAGAGACCCAGTACTTC.

This clonotype was observed a few times. The chain joins TRBV3-1 to TRBJ2-3; TRBD2 might be the D (5 bases). CDR3 length equals 15 residues. Germline-derived CDR1 and CDR2 are LGHDT and YNNKEL (reference sequence). The V end was cut by 0 bases, the J end by 1 base, with 8 bases between. The CDR3 DNA reads TGTGCCAGCAGCCAAGAAAGGCGGGGCACAGATACGCAGTATTTT. It is translated as CASSQERRGTDTQYF.

Many counts were recorded for this clonotype. The V gene is TRBV29-1, the J gene TRBJ2-1; weak D call: TRBD1 (6 bases). Deletions cut 2 bases from V and 0 bases from J, with 11 bases between. Germline CDR1 and CDR2: SQVTM and ANQGSEA. CDR3 length: 15 amino acids. The DNA of the CDR3 is TGCAGCGTTGAAAAGGGGGAGAGCTCCTACAATGAGCAGTTCTTC. Its translation: CSVEKGESSYNEQFF.

This clonotype turned up a few times. The V call is TRBV6-1, the J call TRBJ2-7; 7 bases agree with TRBD2. Losses at the gene ends were 5 bases for V and 2 bases for J; bases not matched to a gene: 6. Germline V CDR1 and CDR2: MNHNS, SASEGT. This CDR3 is 14 amino acids long. CDR3 protein: CASSPGEGPYEQYF. The CDR3 nucleotides are TGTGCCAGCAGTCCGGGGGAGGGTCCCTACGAGCAGTACTTC.

This clonotype has a count of ten or more. This chain connects TRBV29-1 to TRBJ2-3, with 8 positions matching TRBD2. This CDR3 has 14 amino acids. In germline, CDR1 is SQVTM, CDR2 ANQGSEA. Trimming took 7 bases from V and 4 from J; bases not matched to a gene: 10. CDR3 nucleotide sequence: TGCAGCGCCGATGGGGCGGGAGGCGCAGATACGCAGTATTTT. Protein sequence: CSADGAGGADTQYF.